One T cell receptor beta chain is described in this entry. This clonotype was picked up many times. What antigen it recognizes has not been identified. No quality values exist for individual bases; no much larger clone is one base distant. Library preparation employed RACE. These reads were obtained on a NextSeq 500. During library preparation, unique molecular identifiers were attached to individual cDNA molecules so that TCRs could be counted quantitatively and reproducibly. For every blood RNA sample, sequencing covered both the TCR alpha and TCR beta chains. Under the source paper's analysis protocol: The median number of TCRs per sample was roughly 94,000, ranging from 23,224 to 690,600. V, J and CDR3 annotation of the TCR reads was performed with the Decombinator software suite. Every sample was subsampled to the same number of TCRs (28,000) for the PS versus PT1 abundance plots. Expanded TCRs were defined as absent before sensitization and observed at least eight times at the 2-week time point. TCRdb trimmed public reads at Q25 via fastp, called clones via MiXCR and kept in-frame beta chains. Duplicate CDR3 protein sequences are folded into a single record with the most common DNA and genes. TCRdb, rather than the study authors, made the V and J calls. This sample holds approximately 30,000 distinct CDR3 sequences; nearly 6% were observed only once. The ten largest clones add up to 4.5% to 7% of the sample.

The time point label here, explained by the study, means: patch test 3, about 24 weeks after DPC sensitization. What the treatment or condition label conveys for this sample: therapeutic diphenylcyclopropenone sensitization with weekly scalp DPC. At each patch-test visit, blood was drawn before the patch test was applied. Patients were considered eligible if aged 18 to 70, diagnosed with alopecia and deemed suitable for DPC therapy, and patients were excluded if pregnant. Total RNA was extracted from unfractionated whole blood that had been collected in Tempus Blood RNA tubes. The data originate from a study of human T cells and chemical hapten exposure (TCRdb year 2021). For context, the study as a whole: For sensitization, 2% DPC in acetone was applied to a roughly 2 cm by roughly 2 cm area of upper inner arm skin. The mostly female patient cohort included alopecia areata with under or over 50% scalp involvement, alopecia totalis and alopecia universalis. For TCR sequencing, blood came from approximately 29 alopecia patients at anywhere from one to four time points (pre-sensitization, 2, 6 and 24 weeks). Blood samples were taken from patients before sensitization (week 0) and at 2, 6 and about 24 weeks after DPC sensitization. Libraries were pooled for sequencing, and per-sample TCR yields varied mainly because of small differences in library volumes within the pool. Peripheral blood TCR repertoire changes were tracked in vivo in alopecia patients during primary and secondary sensitization to the hapten diphenylcyclopropenone (DPC). Patch tests used Finn chambers with 0.01% DPC on the upper back, scored after 6 days by International Contact Dermatitis Research Group standards. Throughout the study period of approximately 23 weeks, patients also received therapeutic DPC doses to the scalp every week.

What the work shows at the level of the full study, not this receptor alone: No change with DPC sensitization was found in the number of TCRs above 1 in 1000 frequency, and no evidence of global repertoire structure alterations was found. Compared with pre-sensitization or healthy control sets, expanded TCRs formed significantly more large CDR3 similarity clusters, which is consistent with antigen-driven responses. After repeated subsampling, changes were observed in the strength of the expansion versus patch-test correlation and in the threshold at which the correlation became significant. Patch test score correlated positively with the number of PT1 expanded TCRs, reaching significance at thresholds 8, 16 and 32 but not at 4. All patients had alopecia, a presumed autoimmune disease, so their immune response might differ from that of healthy individuals.

Trimmed from V: 4 bases; trimmed from J: 3 bases; junction bases lacking a gene match: 5. Per the germline V gene, SGDLS is the CDR1 and YYNGEE is the CDR2. Including cysteine and phenylalanine, the CDR3 has 16 amino acids. Kept here is only the CDR3 DNA, which spans 48 bases and is read in frame from base 1. The chain employs TRBV9 and TRBJ1-4, with TRBD1 matching 11 junction bases. Material: whole blood, obtained in connection with sensitization to the hapten diphenylcyclopropenone (DPC). This receptor was obtained from a man between 25 and 39 years old with alopecia areata. Some clones in this sample may be carry-over from other donors' samples. The bases read TGTGCCAGCAGCCGGACAGGGGGCGGCCCTAATGAAAAACTGTTTTTT. This codes for CASSRTGGGPNEKLFF.